Listed below are T cell receptor beta chains from one sample, sequenced in a study of tumor-infiltrating lymphocytes in primary liver carcinoma. TCRdb used MiXCR to reprocess the multiplex PCR reads, holding one entry per CDR3 protein. The sample carries 20,000 to 30,000 distinct CDR3 sequences, about 74% recorded once. Source material: liver tumor tissue from sampling region 5. The receptors come from a woman aged 25-40 years with primary liver carcinoma and hepatitis B virus infection. Both conserved end residues are part of each CDR3. The order of the fields is V gene, J gene, D gene, clone size, CDR3 protein, CDR3 DNA. The D gene is left open where the match is weak. Rows may omit the clone size; those that give it use once, few, many or a size class.

V: TRBV11-2; J: TRBJ2-5; D: NA; size: NA; CDR3: CASSPGGAGGYQETQYF; DNA: TGTGCCAGCAGCCCCGGTGGAGCGGGTGGGTACCAAGAGACCCAGTACTTC
V: TRBV6-2/TRBV6-3; J: TRBJ1-5; D: NA; size: NA; CDR3: CASCYLYSNQPHHF; DNA: TGTGCCAGCTGTTACCTGTATAGCAATCAGCCCCATCATTTT
V: TRBV4-2; J: TRBJ2-1; D: NA; size: NA; CDR3: CASSKRIEGGDEQFF; DNA: TGTGCCAGCAGCAAAAGAATTGAGGGGGGAGATGAGCAGTTCTTC
V: TRBV11-1; J: TRBJ2-1; D: TRBD2; size: NA; CDR3: CASRIGTSSYNEQLF; DNA: TGTGCCAGCAGGATCGGGACTAGCAGTTACAATGAGCAGCTCTTC
V: TRBV12-3/TRBV12-4; J: TRBJ2-5; D: TRBD1; size: NA; CDR3: CASSHQTGGRETQYF; DNA: TGTGCCAGCAGTCACCAAACAGGGGGTAGGGAGACACAGTACTTC
V: TRBV15; J: TRBJ2-3; D: NA; size: many; CDR3: CATSRDGIGDTQYF; DNA: TGTGCCACCAGCAGAGATGGGATTGGGGATACGCAGTATTTT
V: TRBV11-2; J: TRBJ2-7; D: NA; size: NA; CDR3: CASVLSNGYGQYF; DNA: TGTGCCAGCGTCCTGTCTAACGGATATGGGCAGTACTTC
V: TRBV11-2; J: TRBJ1-2; D: NA; size: NA; CDR3: CASSLVEGWGYTF; DNA: TGCGCCAGCAGCCTTGTCGAGGGGTGGGGCTACACCTTC
V: TRBV11-2; J: TRBJ1-2; D: TRBD1; size: NA; CDR3: CACSRRGRGDYRYTF; DNA: TGTGCCTGCAGCCGCAGGGGGCGCGGGGACTATAGGTACACCTTC
V: TRBV11-2; J: TRBJ2-5; D: TRBD2; size: NA; CDR3: CASSRDTSGAMQYF; DNA: TGTGCTAGCAGCCGTGATACTAGCGGGGCGATGCAGTACTTC
V: TRBV28; J: TRBJ2-1; D: TRBD1; size: NA; CDR3: CASSPEQGAGRVNEQSF; DNA: TGTGCCAGCAGTCCAGAACAGGGGGCAGGGAGGGTCAATGAGCAGTCCTTC
V: TRBV7-8; J: TRBJ2-7; D: TRBD2; size: NA; CDR3: CASSLVNAGLRTSGIYEQYF; DNA: TGCGCCAGCAGCTTAGTCAACGCAGGGCTTCGGACTAGCGGGATCTACGAGCAGTACTTC
V: TRBV11-2; J: TRBJ2-1; D: NA; size: NA; CDR3: CASSLEQGVRRERGQYNEQFF; DNA: TGTGCCAGCAGCTTGGAACAGGGGGTGAGGCGGGAGAGGGGGCAATACAATGAGCAGTTCTTC
V: TRBV10-2; J: TRBJ1-1; D: NA; size: NA; CDR3: CACSESKDGTEAFF; DNA: TGCGCCTGCAGTGAGTCGAAAGATGGCACTGAAGCTTTCTTT
V: TRBV28; J: TRBJ2-7; D: NA; size: NA; CDR3: CASRDRCSIDEQYF; DNA: TGTGCCAGCAGAGACCGGTGTAGTATCGACGAGCAGTACTTC
V: TRBV30; J: TRBJ2-1; D: TRBD2; size: large; CDR3: CAWSTGLAAGEQFF; DNA: TGTGCCTGGAGTACGGGACTAGCCGCCGGTGAGCAGTTCTTC
V: TRBV13; J: TRBJ1-1; D: NA; size: NA; CDR3: CASRTRGANTDAFF; DNA: TGCGCCAGCAGGACAAGGGGTGCAAACACTGACGCTTTCTTT
V: TRBV4-3; J: TRBJ2-3; D: NA; size: NA; CDR3: CTSSQSVWLGDPDDTQCF; DNA: TGTACCAGCAGCCAGTCGGTCTGGCTGGGTGATCCCGATGATACGCAGTGTTTT
V: TRBV6-2/TRBV6-3; J: TRBJ2-7; D: NA; size: NA; CDR3: CASITPRQATYGQYF; DNA: TGTGCCAGCATTACTCCCCGACAGGCTACCTACGGACAGTACTTC
V: TRBV11-3; J: TRBJ2-1; D: TRBD2; size: NA; CDR3: CASIRLSGGYEQFF; DNA: TGTGCCAGCATCCGACTATCGGGGGGGTATGAGCAGTTCTTC
V: TRBV28; J: TRBJ1-2; D: NA; size: NA; CDR3: CASSQPPNYDHTF; DNA: TGTGCCAGCAGTCAGCCTCCGAACTATGACCACACCTTC
V: TRBV12-3/TRBV12-4; J: TRBJ2-7; D: NA; size: NA; CDR3: CASSFEVGQGGLGEQYF; DNA: TGTGCCAGCAGTTTCGAAGTCGGGCAGGGGGGCCTCGGGGAGCAGTACTTC
V: TRBV4-1; J: TRBJ2-2; D: TRBD2; size: NA; CDR3: CASSRVAGSAGEPFF; DNA: TGCGCCAGTAGCCGAGTAGCGGGGTCGGCCGGGGAGCCGTTTTTT
V: TRBV11-2; J: TRBJ1-2; D: TRBD1; size: NA; CDR3: CAISPRQGSVYTF; DNA: TGTGCCATCAGCCCCCGACAGGGTAGCGTCTACACCTTC
V: TRBV11-1; J: TRBJ2-1; D: NA; size: NA; CDR3: CASSQTENSYNEQFF; DNA: TGTGCCAGCAGCCAGACTGAGAACTCCTACAATGAGCAGTTCTTC
V: TRBV7-9; J: TRBJ2-7; D: NA; size: many; CDR3: CASSQEAYEQYF; DNA: TGTGCCAGCAGCCAAGAGGCCTACGAGCAGTACTTC
V: TRBV11-2; J: TRBJ2-7; D: NA; size: NA; CDR3: CASSLERSSSSYEQYF; DNA: TGTGCCAGCAGCTTAGAAAGGTCTAGCAGCTCCTACGAGCAGTACTTC
V: TRBV19; J: TRBJ1-3; D: NA; size: few; CDR3: CASSFASGNTIYF; DNA: TGTGCCAGTAGTTTCGCATCTGGAAACACCATATATTTT
V: TRBV11-1; J: TRBJ2-6; D: NA; size: large; CDR3: CASSPSGANVLTF; DNA: TGTGCCAGTTCACCCTCTGGGGCCAACGTCCTGACTTTC
V: TRBV7-9; J: TRBJ1-1; D: NA; size: many; CDR3: CASSKSGIPEAFF; DNA: TGTGCCAGCAGCAAATCGGGAATCCCTGAAGCTTTCTTT
V: TRBV11-2; J: TRBJ2-7; D: NA; size: NA; CDR3: CASNSLLGTVNSYEQYF; DNA: TGTGCGAGTAACTCCCTACTGGGGACGGTGAACTCCTACGAGCAGTACTTC
V: TRBV29-1; J: TRBJ2-1; D: NA; size: NA; CDR3: CNAGRQGTSEQFF; DNA: TGCAACGCCGGAAGGCAGGGAACCAGTGAGCAGTTCTTC
V: TRBV11-1; J: TRBJ2-2; D: NA; size: NA; CDR3: CASSRVKAGVSGGLFF; DNA: TGTGCCAGCAGCAGGGTTAAGGCAGGAGTGTCCGGGGGGCTGTTTTTT
V: TRBV7-3; J: TRBJ2-5; D: NA; size: many; CDR3: CASSLGGAQETQYF; DNA: TGTGCCAGCAGCTTAGGGGGGGCTCAAGAGACCCAGTACTTC
V: TRBV6-1; J: TRBJ1-2; D: NA; size: NA; CDR3: CASSERFLVLRSKYGYTF; DNA: TGTGCTAGCAGTGAACGGTTCCTGGTCCTTAGGTCTAAGTATGGCTACACCTTC
V: TRBV5-4; J: TRBJ2-1; D: NA; size: few; CDR3: CASSLGGGNKEQFF; DNA: TGTGCCAGCAGCTTGGGTGGGGGGAACAAAGAGCAGTTCTTC
V: TRBV6-1; J: TRBJ2-2; D: NA; size: NA; CDR3: CDSSETFPGGAANTRELFF; DNA: TGTGACAGCAGTGAAACCTTTCCCGGGGGCGCCGCGAACACCAGGGAGCTGTTTTTT
V: TRBV6-1; J: TRBJ2-7; D: NA; size: NA; CDR3: CASSDFGPPYGQYF; DNA: TGTGCCAGTAGTGACTTCGGGCCGCCCTACGGACAGTACTTC
V: TRBV5-1; J: TRBJ2-3; D: NA; size: NA; CDR3: CASSLAPPGDTQFF; DNA: TGCGCCAGCAGCTTGGCCCCGCCAGGAGATACGCAGTTTTTT
V: TRBV28; J: TRBJ2-3; D: TRBD2; size: NA; CDR3: CANTRTSWVTDTQYF; DNA: TGTGCCAACACTCGGACTAGCTGGGTGACGGATACGCAGTATTTT
V: TRBV11-2; J: TRBJ2-2; D: NA; size: NA; CDR3: CVSSAKYGELFF; DNA: TGTGTCAGCAGCGCGAAATACGGGGAGCTGTTTTTT
V: TRBV11-2; J: TRBJ1-4; D: NA; size: once; CDR3: CPNSPWGGKLSF; DNA: TGTCCCAACAGCCCCTGGGGGGGAAAACTGTCTTTT
V: TRBV7-9; J: TRBJ2-3; D: NA; size: NA; CDR3: CANGLRSTDTQYF; DNA: TGTGCCAACGGCTTGAGAAGCACAGATACGCAGTATTTT
V: TRBV5-4; J: TRBJ2-1; D: NA; size: NA; CDR3: CANSFNGLGNNEQFF; DNA: TGTGCCAACAGCTTCAATGGGTTGGGGAACAATGAGCAGTTCTTC
V: TRBV12-3/TRBV12-4; J: TRBJ2-7; D: NA; size: NA; CDR3: CASSLNVGEQYF; DNA: TGTGCCAGCAGTCTCAATGTCGGCGAGCAGTACTTC
V: TRBV11-2; J: TRBJ2-2; D: TRBD2; size: NA; CDR3: CASSSKRSGRYGGLFF; DNA: TGTGCCAGCAGCTCGAAACGTAGCGGGAGGTACGGGGGGCTGTTTTTT
V: TRBV6-5; J: TRBJ1-2; D: NA; size: NA; CDR3: CACSYNGQGSGYTF; DNA: TGTGCCTGCAGTTATAACGGGCAGGGGAGCGGCTACACCTTC
V: TRBV12-3/TRBV12-4; J: TRBJ2-4; D: TRBD2; size: NA; CDR3: CASSFARGVMDNTQYF; DNA: TGTGCCAGCAGTTTCGCCCGGGGGGTTATGGACAATACTCAGTACTTC
V: TRBV9; J: TRBJ1-1; D: NA; size: NA; CDR3: CASSVVHSGTEASF; DNA: TGTGCCAGCAGCGTAGTCCACTCGGGCACTGAAGCTTCCTTT
V: TRBV10-3; J: TRBJ2-7; D: NA; size: once; CDR3: CVVSGAYEQYF; DNA: TGTGTCGTCAGTGGGGCTTACGAGCAGTACTTC
V: TRBV10-3; J: TRBJ2-5; D: NA; size: NA; CDR3: CAISASATRQETQYF; DNA: TGTGCCATCAGTGCATCGGCTACCAGACAAGAGACACAGTACTTC
V: TRBV7-8; J: TRBJ2-3; D: TRBD2; size: NA; CDR3: CANSLGAGGPGETQYF; DNA: TGCGCCAACAGCTTAGGAGCGGGAGGGCCTGGTGAAACGCAGTATTTT
V: TRBV4-2; J: TRBJ2-1; D: NA; size: NA; CDR3: CTSSQETQWANEQFF; DNA: TGTACCAGCAGCCAAGAGACACAGTGGGCCAATGAACAGTTCTTC